The entry that follows covers one TCR beta chain sequence. This record belongs to a study of PD-L1 blockade in urothelial cancer. TCRdb's table, derived via immunoSEQ multiplex PCR, lists solely in-frame clones and lacks some. Among around 57,000 clones listed, more than 80% were seen once. The V and J ends lost 2 bases and 9 bases, in that order; junction bases with no gene match: 7. Germline CDR1 reads SEHNR; CDR2 reads FQNEAQ (reference sequence). The CDR3 runs to 15 residues. Described time point: pretreatment peripheral blood. The chain is built from TRBV7-9 and TRBJ1-4; TRBD1 agrees at 9 bases. The sequence came from a man between 65 and 79 years old with urothelial cancer. Sample: PBMCs, taken around atezolizumab (anti-PD-L1) treatment. In DNA form, the CDR3 reads TGTGCCAGCAGCTTATCCGGGACAGGGAATCAAAAACTGTTTTTT. It codes for CASSLSGTGNQKLFF.